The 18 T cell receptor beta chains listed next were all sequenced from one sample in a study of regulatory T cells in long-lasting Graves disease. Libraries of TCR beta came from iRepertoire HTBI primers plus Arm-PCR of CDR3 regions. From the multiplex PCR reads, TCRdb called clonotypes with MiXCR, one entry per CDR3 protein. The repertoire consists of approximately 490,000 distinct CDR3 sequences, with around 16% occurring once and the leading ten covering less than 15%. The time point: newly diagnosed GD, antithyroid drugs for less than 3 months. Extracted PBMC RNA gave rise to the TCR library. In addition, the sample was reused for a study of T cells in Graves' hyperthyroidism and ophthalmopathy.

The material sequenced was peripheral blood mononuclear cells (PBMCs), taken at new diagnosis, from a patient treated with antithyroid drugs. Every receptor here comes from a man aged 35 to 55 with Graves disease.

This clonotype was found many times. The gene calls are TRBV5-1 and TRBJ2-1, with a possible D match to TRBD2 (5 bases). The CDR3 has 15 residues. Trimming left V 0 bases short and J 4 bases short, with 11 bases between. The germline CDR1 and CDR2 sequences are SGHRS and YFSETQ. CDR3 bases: TGCGCCAGCAGCTTGGCCGTAGCGCCTTACAATGAGCAGTTCTTC. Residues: CASSLAVAPYNEQFF.

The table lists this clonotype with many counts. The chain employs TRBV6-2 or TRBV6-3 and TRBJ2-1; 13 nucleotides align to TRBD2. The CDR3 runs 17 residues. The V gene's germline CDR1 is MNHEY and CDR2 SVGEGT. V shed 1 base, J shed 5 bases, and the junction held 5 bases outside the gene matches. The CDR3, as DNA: TGTGCCAGCAGTTACTTGGGACTAGCGGGGCCGGACAATGAGCAGTTCTTC. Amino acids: CASSYLGLAGPDNEQFF.

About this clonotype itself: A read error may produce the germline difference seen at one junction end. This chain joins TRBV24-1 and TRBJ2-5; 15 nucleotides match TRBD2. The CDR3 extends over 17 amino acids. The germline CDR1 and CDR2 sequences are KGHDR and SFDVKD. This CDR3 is CATSDSGLAGGQEAQYF. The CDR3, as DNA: TGTGCCACCAGTGATTCGGGACTAGCGGGAGGACAAGAGGCCCAGTACTTC.

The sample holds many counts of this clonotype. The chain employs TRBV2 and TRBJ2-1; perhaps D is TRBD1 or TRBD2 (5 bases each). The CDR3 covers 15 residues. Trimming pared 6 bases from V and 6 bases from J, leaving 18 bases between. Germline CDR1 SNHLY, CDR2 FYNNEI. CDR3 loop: CASRVRVTGGNEQFF. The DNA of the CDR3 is TGTGCCAGCAGAGTGCGGGTTACTGGGGGCAATGAGCAGTTCTTC. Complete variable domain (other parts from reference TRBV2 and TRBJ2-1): EPEVTQTPSHQVTQMGQEVILRCVPISNHLYFYWYRQILGQKVEFLVSFYNNEISEKSEIFDDQFSVERPDGSNFTLKIRSTKLEDSAMYFCASRVRVTGGNEQFFGPGTRLTVL.

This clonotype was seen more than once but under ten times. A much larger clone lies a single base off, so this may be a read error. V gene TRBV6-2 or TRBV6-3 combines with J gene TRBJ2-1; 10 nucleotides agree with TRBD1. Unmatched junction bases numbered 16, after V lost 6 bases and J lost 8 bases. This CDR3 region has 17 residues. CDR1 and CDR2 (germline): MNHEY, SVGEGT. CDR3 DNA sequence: TGTGCCAGCAGGCTGGGACAGGGGTACCCCAACAGCGATGAGCAGTTCTTC. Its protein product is CASRLGQGYPNSDEQFF.

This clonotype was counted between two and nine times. CDR3 nucleotide sequence: TGTGCCAGCAGCCAAGGTGGTGAGGTAAGAGGGAGGCAGTTCTTC. It yields the protein CASSQGGEVRGRQFF. The chain recombines TRBV3-1 with TRBJ2-1; the D gene is possibly TRBD2 (5 bases). The germline V and J ends were trimmed by 1 base and 12 bases, with 19 bases remaining between them. CDR3 size: 15 residues. Per germline, CDR1 LGHDT and CDR2 YNNKEL (reference sequence).

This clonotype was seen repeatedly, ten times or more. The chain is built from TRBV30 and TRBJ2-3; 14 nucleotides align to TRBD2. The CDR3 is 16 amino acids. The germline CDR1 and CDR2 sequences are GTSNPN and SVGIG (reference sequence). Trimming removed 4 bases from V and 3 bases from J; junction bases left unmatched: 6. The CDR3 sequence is CAWTAGTSGRTDTQYF. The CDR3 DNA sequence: TGTGCCTGGACCGCCGGGACTAGCGGGAGAACAGATACGCAGTATTTT.

The CDR3 region is CASSIPGAEFNNEQFF. As DNA, the CDR3 is TGTGCCAGTAGTATTCCCGGGGCAGAATTCAACAATGAGCAGTTCTTC. V is TRBV19 and J is TRBJ2-1, with D tentatively TRBD1 or TRBD2 (5 bases each). The V end was cut by 3 bases, the J end by 5 bases, with 17 bases between. The CDR3 has 16 residues. Germline assignment: CDR1 LNHDA and CDR2 SQIVND (reference sequence). Complete variable domain (other parts from reference TRBV19 and TRBJ2-1): DGGITQSPKYLFRKEGQNVTLSCEQNLNHDAMYWYRQDPGQGLRLIYYSQIVNDFQKGDIAEGYSVSREKKESFPLTVTSAQKNPTAFYLCASSIPGAEFNNEQFFGPGTRLTVL.

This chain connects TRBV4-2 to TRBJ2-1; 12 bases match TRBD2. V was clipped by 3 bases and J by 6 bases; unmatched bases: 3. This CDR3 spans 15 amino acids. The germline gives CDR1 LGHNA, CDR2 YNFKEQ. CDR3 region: CASSHALAGGNEQFF. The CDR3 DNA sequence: TGTGCCAGCAGCCACGCACTAGCGGGAGGCAATGAGCAGTTCTTC.

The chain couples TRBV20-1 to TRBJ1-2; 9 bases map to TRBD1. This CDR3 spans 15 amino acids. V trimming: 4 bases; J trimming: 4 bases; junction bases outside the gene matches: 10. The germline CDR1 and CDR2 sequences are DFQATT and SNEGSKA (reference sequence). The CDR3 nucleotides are TGCAGTGCTATAACAGGGGGCGGGAGTATCTATGGCTACACCTTC. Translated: CSAITGGGSIYGYTF.

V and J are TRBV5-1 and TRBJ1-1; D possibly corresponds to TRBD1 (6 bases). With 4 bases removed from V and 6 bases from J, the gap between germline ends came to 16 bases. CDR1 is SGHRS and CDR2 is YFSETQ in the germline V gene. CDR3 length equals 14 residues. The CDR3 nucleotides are TGCGCCAGCAGCGCAGGGACAAGTGGGGCTGAAGCTTTCTTT. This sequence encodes CASSAGTSGAEAFF.

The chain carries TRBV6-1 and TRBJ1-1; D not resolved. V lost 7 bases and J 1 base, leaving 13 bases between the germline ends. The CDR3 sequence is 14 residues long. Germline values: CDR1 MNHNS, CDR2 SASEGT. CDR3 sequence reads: CASKVEVRNTEAFF. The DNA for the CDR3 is TGTGCCAGCAAGGTTGAGGTCCGGAACACTGAAGCTTTCTTT.

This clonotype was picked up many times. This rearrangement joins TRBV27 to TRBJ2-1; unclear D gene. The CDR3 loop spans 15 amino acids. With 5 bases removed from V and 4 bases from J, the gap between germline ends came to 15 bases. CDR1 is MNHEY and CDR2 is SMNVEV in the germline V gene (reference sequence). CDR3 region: CASSPRRRPYNEQFF. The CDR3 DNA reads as TGTGCCAGCAGTCCGAGACGGAGACCTTACAATGAGCAGTTCTTC.

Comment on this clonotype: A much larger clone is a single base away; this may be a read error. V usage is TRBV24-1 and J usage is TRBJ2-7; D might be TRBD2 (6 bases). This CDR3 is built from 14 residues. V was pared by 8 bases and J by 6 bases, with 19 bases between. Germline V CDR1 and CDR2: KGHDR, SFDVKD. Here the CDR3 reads CATIPSSGVGEQYF. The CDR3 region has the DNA TGTGCCACCATCCCCTCTTCGGGGGTAGGCGAGCAGTACTTC.

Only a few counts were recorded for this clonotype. The CDR3 coding sequence is TGTGCCATCAGTCGAACAGGGGGAAGGTTCGACTGGGGGGCGTTAGCCAAAAACATTCAGTACTTC. Protein sequence: CAISRTGGRFDWGALAKNIQYF. The gene calls are TRBV10-3 and TRBJ2-4, with 8 nucleotides matching TRBD1. The CDR3 contains 22 residues. Germline CDR1 and CDR2: ENHRY and SYGVKD. The V and J ends lost 5 bases and 0 bases, in that order; junction bases with no gene match: 24.

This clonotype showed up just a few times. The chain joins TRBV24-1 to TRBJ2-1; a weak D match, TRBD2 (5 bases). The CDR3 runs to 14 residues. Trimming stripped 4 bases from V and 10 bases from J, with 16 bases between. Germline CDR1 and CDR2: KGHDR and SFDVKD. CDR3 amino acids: CATSDLDSRGEQFF. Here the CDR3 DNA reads TGTGCCACCAGTGACCTGGACTCCCGTGGGGAGCAGTTCTTC.

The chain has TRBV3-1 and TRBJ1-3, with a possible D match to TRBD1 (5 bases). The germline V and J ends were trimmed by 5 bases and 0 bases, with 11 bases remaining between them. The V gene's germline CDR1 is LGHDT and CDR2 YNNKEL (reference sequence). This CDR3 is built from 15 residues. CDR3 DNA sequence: TGTGCCAGCAGCACCTGGGGGAGCTCTGGAAACACCATATATTTT. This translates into CASSTWGSSGNTIYF.

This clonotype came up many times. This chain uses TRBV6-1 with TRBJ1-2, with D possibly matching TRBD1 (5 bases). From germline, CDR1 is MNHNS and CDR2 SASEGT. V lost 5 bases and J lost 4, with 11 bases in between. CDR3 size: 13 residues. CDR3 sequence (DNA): TGTGCCAGCAGTCGGGACCCAAGCTATGGCTACACCTTC. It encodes CASSRDPSYGYTF.